This T cell receptor beta chain was profiled in a study of T cell repertoires in cytomegalovirus infection. Study at large: Epitope selection comprised recently identified HLA-C-restricted CMV epitopes and well-studied HLA-B-restricted CMV epitopes. Public TCR beta signatures provided an indication of both CMV infection and a matching HLA type.

This clonotype was counted ten times or more. Its specificity is unknown. The CDR3 spans 12 residues. Germline CDR1 is SGHTA and CDR2 is FQGNSA. V was clipped by 2 bases and J by 14 bases, with 15 bases between them. The study's findings and limits: HLA-C-restricted CMV-specific TCR beta clonotypes were dominant in the ex vivo response. Of the TCR beta families, the public ones yielded a cumulative frequency that identified carriers of CMV plus the relevant HLA.

MiXCR, run by TCRdb on the reads, gives a single entry per CDR3 protein. The table shows roughly 500,000 distinct CDR3 sequences, with 30% to 40% occurring only once. The chain combines TRBV7-2 with TRBJ1-2, with D maybe TRBD1 (6 bases). This receptor was taken from a human donor in good health (CMV status not recorded). Some clones in this sample may be carry-over from other donors' samples. The input for sequencing was cultured PBMCs, taken from culture after CMV antigen stimulation. The CDR3 nucleotides read TGTGCCAGCAGCTTATACGGGACACGTGAGACCTTC. Protein sequence: CASSLYGTRETF.